The clone carrying this TCR beta chain came up many times. Its antigen is undetermined. The entry originates in a study of T-cell memory formation after mild COVID-19. Whole-study findings and limits: The SARS-CoV-2 specificity of second-wave clones reaching peak at day 37 remained unverified.

Using its own MiXCR run on the 5' RACE reads, TCRdb lists one record per CDR3 protein. The table lists fewer than 300,000 distinct CDR3 sequences, approximately 19% of them singletons. Trimming pared 3 bases from V and 8 bases from J, leaving 20 bases between. The CDR3 runs 16 residues. Germline loops: CDR1 MDHEN, CDR2 SYDVKM. Sample: PBMCs or a T cell subset sorted from them (not recorded which). The chain recombines TRBV28 with TRBJ2-1; D perhaps matches TRBD1 (6 bases). This clonotype was obtained from a young man who had mild COVID-19 (a few samples of this study predate the infection). Cell type and time point are not known. The CDR3 nucleotides are TGTGCCAGCAGTTTTGATCCTGGGACATTGTGGGATGAGCAGTTCTTC. It codes for CASSFDPGTLWDEQFF. Looking up the rest from reference TRBV28 and TRBJ2-1 gives the full variable domain: DVKVTQSSRYLVKRTGEKVFLECVQDMDHENMFWYRQDPGLGLRLIYFSYDVKMKEKGDIPEGYSVSREKKERFSLILESASTNQTSMYLCASSFDPGTLWDEQFFGPGTRLTVL.